These 25 T cell receptor beta chains came from one sample sequenced in a study of regulatory T cells in long-lasting Graves disease. Investigators prepared the TCR beta libraries by applying iRepertoire HTBI primers and Arm-PCR of CDR3 regions. One entry per CDR3 protein results from TCRdb running MiXCR on the multiplex PCR reads. The sample records about 440,000 distinct CDR3 sequences, roughly 15% being singletons. Sample time point: newly diagnosed GD, antithyroid drugs for less than 3 months. PBMC-derived RNA was used for the TCR library. These sequences were also reported in another study, on T cells in Graves' hyperthyroidism and ophthalmopathy.

This specimen consisted of peripheral blood mononuclear cells (PBMCs), obtained at new diagnosis, from a patient treated with antithyroid drugs. The receptor source for this set is a woman aged 25-40 years with Graves disease.

The gene calls are TRBV4-1 and TRBJ2-1; D gene uncertain. The CDR3 spans 17 residues. CDR1 MGHRA and CDR2 YSYEKL come from the germline V gene. Trimming took 0 bases from V and 3 from J, leaving 15 bases between them. The CDR3 DNA is TGCGCCAGCAGCCAAGAAGAGTTCACCCCGGGCTACAATGAGCAGTTCTTC. It yields the protein CASSQEEFTPGYNEQFF.

This clonotype was seen at least ten times. The rearrangement joins TRBV3-1 to TRBJ1-2, with D maybe TRBD1 (5 bases). CDR1 is LGHDT and CDR2 is YNNKEL in the germline V gene (reference sequence). The CDR3 totals 13 residues. V dropped 1 base and J dropped 6 bases, with 9 bases sitting between them. CDR3 protein: CASSQVQGDGYTF. In DNA form, the CDR3 reads TGTGCCAGCAGCCAAGTGCAGGGCGATGGCTACACCTTC.

This clonotype has at least ten counts. V usage is TRBV3-1 and J usage is TRBJ2-1; 13 positions agree with TRBD2. The germline CDR1 and CDR2 sequences are LGHDT and YNNKEL (reference sequence). CDR3 length: 17 residues. V gave up 1 base and J gave up 5 bases; unmatched junction bases: 5. The CDR3 DNA sequence: TGTGCCAGCAGCCAAGCTATGGGGACTAGCGGGAACAATGAGCAGTTCTTC. Its protein product is CASSQAMGTSGNNEQFF.

This clonotype appeared many times. CDR3 bases: TGCAGTGCTGGAGCGGGACCGACCCAGTACTTC. Its protein product is CSAGAGPTQYF. The rearrangement joins TRBV20-1 to TRBJ2-5; 7 bases are shared with TRBD2. Germline loops: CDR1 DFQATT, CDR2 SNEGSKA (reference sequence). This CDR3 contains 11 residues. Unmatched junction bases numbered 4, after V lost 5 bases and J lost 7 bases.

This clonotype was counted ten times or more. This chain uses TRBV28 with TRBJ1-1, with D maybe TRBD1 (6 bases). Trimming cost V 6 bases and J 0 bases, with 11 bases left between them. This CDR3 comprises 14 residues. Germline CDR1 and CDR2: MDHEN and SYDVKM. The DNA of the CDR3 is TGTGCCAGCAGGGGAAGGGGGATGAACACTGAAGCTTTCTTT. Protein: CASRGRGMNTEAFF. Complete variable domain (other parts from reference TRBV28 and TRBJ1-1): DVKVTQSSRYLVKRTGEKVFLECVQDMDHENMFWYRQDPGLGLRLIYFSYDVKMKEKGDIPEGYSVSREKKERFSLILESASTNQTSMYLCASRGRGMNTEAFFGQGTRLTVV.

This clonotype has a count of ten or more. The chain uses TRBV3-1 and TRBJ2-1, with TRBD1 matching 12 bases. The CDR3 covers 14 residues. Germline CDR1 LGHDT, CDR2 YNNKEL (reference sequence). The V segment lost 7 bases and the J segment 7 bases; nucleotides outside the gene matches: 5. CDR3 sequence reads: CASTLGQGANEQFF. DNA for the CDR3: TGTGCCAGCACCCTGGGACAGGGGGCAAATGAGCAGTTCTTC.

This clonotype has at least ten counts. The chain couples TRBV12-3 or TRBV12-4 to TRBJ1-4; D remains unclear. The V gene lost 1 base and the J gene lost 8 bases, with 14 bases spanning the gap. CDR3 length: 15 amino acids. The CDR3 sequence is CASSLGGPGDEKLFF. In nucleotides, the CDR3 is TGTGCCAGCAGTTTAGGCGGTCCCGGCGACGAAAAACTGTTTTTT.

Points on this clonotype: This probably arose from a read error, given a far larger clone one base away. As the CDR3 is not closed by the conserved phenylalanine or tryptophan, this likely results from a read error. This chain links TRBV29-1 with TRBJ2-4; 12 bases map to TRBD2. The end of the DNA aligns better with TRBJ2-7, so the J call may be wrong. Germline-derived CDR1 and CDR2 are SQVTM and ANQGSEA. The CDR3 has 14 amino acids. The CDR3 bases are TGCAGCGTTACTGGACTAGCGGGATTCTACGAGCAGTACCTC. Translation: CSVTGLAGFYEQYL.

V usage is TRBV20-1 and J usage is TRBJ2-7; 9 nucleotides align to TRBD2. V lost 0 bases, J lost 7 bases, and 13 bases stayed unmatched. Looked up from germline, CDR1 is DFQATT and CDR2 is SNEGSKA (reference sequence). This CDR3 spans 16 amino acids. Written as DNA, the CDR3 is TGCAGTGCTAGAGATTTTGGAGCGGGAGGCGTGGAGGAGCAGTACTTC. Translation: CSARDFGAGGVEEQYF.

This clonotype has at least ten counts. The chain couples TRBV28 to TRBJ2-7; D tentatively reads TRBD1 or TRBD2 (5 bases each). Trimming took 8 bases from V and 2 from J, leaving 10 bases between them. The CDR3 length is 12 residues. Per the germline V gene, CDR1 is MDHEN and CDR2 is SYDVKM. The CDR3 region is CASVRGAYEQYF. The CDR3 DNA is TGTGCCAGCGTGCGAGGGGCCTACGAGCAGTACTTC.

There are a few counts of this clonotype. V usage is TRBV14 and J usage is TRBJ1-2; 10 bases are shared with TRBD1. The ends lost 2 bases at V and 8 bases at J; junction bases unmatched: 5. In germline, CDR1 is SGHDN, CDR2 FVKESK. The CDR3 totals 14 residues. The DNA of the CDR3 is TGTGCCAGCAGCCAAACGACAGGGGGCCCCGGCTACACCTTC. Translation gives CASSQTTGGPGYTF. Full variable domain (remainder filled in from reference TRBV14 and TRBJ1-2): EAGVTQFPSHSVIEKGQTVTLRCDPISGHDNLYWYRRVMGKEIKFLLHFVKESKQDESGMPNNRFLAERTGGTYSTLKVQPAELEDSGVYFCASSQTTGGPGYTFGSGTRLTVV.

V and J are TRBV7-8 and TRBJ2-3; 7 nucleotides align to TRBD2. The CDR3 length is 15 residues. Trimming removed 7 bases from V and 3 bases from J; junction bases left unmatched: 10. Looked up from germline, CDR1 is SGHVS and CDR2 is FQNEAQ. This chain's CDR3 is CASIPGRAKTDTQYF. CDR3 in DNA: TGTGCCAGCATTCCAGGGAGGGCAAAAACAGATACGCAGTATTTT.

V usage is TRBV20-1 and J usage is TRBJ1-5; a weak D match, TRBD1 (5 bases). The CDR3 consists of 14 residues. V gave up 1 base and J gave up 3 bases, with 10 bases separating them. Germline V gene lookup returns CDR1 DFQATT and CDR2 SNEGSKA (reference sequence). The CDR3 DNA sequence: TGCAGTGCTAGAGGGGGGGTTAACAATCAGCCCCAGCATTTT. This codes for CSARGGVNNQPQHF.

The chain uses TRBV14 and TRBJ2-5, with 11 bases matching TRBD2. This CDR3 has 15 residues. Per the germline V gene, CDR1 is SGHDN and CDR2 is FVKESK. J was trimmed by 5 bases and V by 1 base; bases with no gene match: 3. The CDR3 region has the DNA TGTGCCAGCAGCCAAGGACTAGCGGGAACCGAGACCCAGTACTTC. This sequence encodes CASSQGLAGTETQYF.

There are many counts of this clonotype. V usage is TRBV2 and J usage is TRBJ2-3, with D possibly being TRBD2 (6 bases). The CDR3 loop spans 14 amino acids. The germline V and J ends were trimmed by 6 bases and 4 bases, with 14 bases remaining between them. Germline CDR1 reads SNHLY; CDR2 reads FYNNEI. The CDR3 spells CASRAYSGADTQYF. The CDR3 region has the DNA TGTGCCAGCAGAGCCTATAGCGGCGCAGATACGCAGTATTTT.

Concerning this clonotype: Given a much more abundant clone one base away, this may be a read error. Here the CDR3 DNA reads TGTGCCAGCACCCCGGCCTTTTATAGCTCCTACAATGACCAGTTCTTC. Its protein product is CASTPAFYSSYNDQFF. The chain has TRBV9 and TRBJ2-1; D gene uncertain. This CDR3 contains 16 residues. The germline CDR1 and CDR2 sequences are SGDLS and YYNGEE.

The table lists this clonotype with a few counts. This may be a read error: a much more frequent sequence differs by one nucleotide. The chain links TRBV7-3 to TRBJ2-7; 7 bases align to TRBD2. CDR3 length equals 17 residues. Germline V CDR1 and CDR2: SGHTA, FQGTGA. V shed 5 bases and J 7 bases; nucleotides not matched to a gene: 20. The CDR3 region has the DNA TGTGCCAGCAGCCCAGATCCAGCGGGAAGAAACTCGGGGGAGCAGTACTTC. Translated: CASSPDPAGRNSGEQYF.

In this sample, this clonotype turned up a few times. J is TRBJ1-6 and V is TRBV7-9, with D tentatively TRBD1 (6 bases). CDR1 SEHNR and CDR2 FQNEAQ come from the germline V gene (reference sequence). Deletions cut 3 bases from V and 7 bases from J, with 19 bases between. The CDR3 is made up of 17 amino acids. The CDR3 sequence: CASSLGGQGGWNSPLHF. The CDR3 bases are TGTGCCAGCAGCTTGGGCGGGCAAGGGGGTTGGAATTCACCCCTCCACTTT.

The table lists this clonotype with a few counts. The chain carries TRBV7-9 and TRBJ1-4; 8 positions agree with TRBD1. J gave up 10 bases and V 0 bases, and 7 bases lay outside the gene matches. This CDR3 is built from 15 residues. Germline CDR1 SEHNR, CDR2 FQNEAQ (reference sequence). Here the CDR3 reads CASSLADRGWRKLFF. The CDR3 region has the DNA TGTGCCAGCAGCTTAGCCGACAGGGGATGGCGAAAACTGTTTTTT.

This chain connects TRBV20-1 to TRBJ2-7; 7 nucleotides match TRBD1. The CDR3 sequence is 13 residues long. The germline V gene has CDR1 DFQATT and CDR2 SNEGSKA (reference sequence). V lost 3 bases and J lost 4; bases outside the gene matches: 6. The DNA for the CDR3 is TGCAGTGCTAGGGGGACAGCCGATTACGAGCAGTACTTC. Translating it yields CSARGTADYEQYF.

This clonotype appeared many times. The V gene is TRBV6-2 or TRBV6-3, the J gene TRBJ1-5, with 10 bases aligning to TRBD1. The CDR3 spans 12 residues. CDR1 MNHEY and CDR2 SVGEGT come from the germline V gene. With V trimmed by 8 bases and J by 7 bases, 2 bases remained unmatched. The CDR3 region is CASGTGDQPQHF. The DNA of the CDR3 is TGTGCCAGCGGGACAGGGGACCAGCCCCAGCATTTT.

This clonotype has a count of ten or more. V gene TRBV7-9 combines with J gene TRBJ1-2; D possibly corresponds to TRBD1 (5 bases). The CDR3 totals 12 residues. Germline lookup yields CDR1 SEHNR and CDR2 FQNEAQ (reference sequence). Between the trimmed V and J ends, which lost 1 base and 6 bases, there was a span of 6 bases. CDR3 region: CASSLGGDGYTF. CDR3 nucleotides: TGTGCCAGCAGCTTAGGAGGGGATGGCTACACCTTC.

This clonotype was seen many times. The chain combines TRBV30 with TRBJ2-5, with a possible D match to TRBD2 (6 bases). V was cut by 0 bases and J by 7 bases, with 21 bases left in between. This CDR3 has 16 amino acids. From germline, CDR1 is GTSNPN and CDR2 SVGIG (reference sequence). The CDR3 is CAWSVPPTGVGGTQYF. In DNA, the CDR3 is TGTGCCTGGAGTGTACCCCCCACGGGAGTCGGCGGGACCCAGTACTTC.

This clonotype was recorded once. The chain combines TRBV3-1 with TRBJ1-2; perhaps TRBD1 as D (5 bases). The germline gives CDR1 LGHDT, CDR2 YNNKEL (reference sequence). Between the trimmed V and J ends, which lost 1 base and 8 bases, there was a span of 17 bases. The CDR3 consists of 15 residues. The CDR3 nucleotides read TGTGCCAGCAGCCAAGGGACACCTCCAGTGGAAGGCTACACCTTC. Translated, it gives CASSQGTPPVEGYTF.

The chain couples TRBV9 to TRBJ2-1; 7 bases align to TRBD2. The CDR3 is 15 residues long. Germline assignment: CDR1 SGDLS and CDR2 YYNGEE. V was pared by 3 bases and J by 4 bases, with 7 bases of the junction left unmatched. The CDR3 bases are TGTGCCAGCAGCGAAGCGGGACTTTCGTACAATGAGCAGTTCTTC. Amino acids: CASSEAGLSYNEQFF.